This T cell receptor beta chain was captured in a study of T cell changes during pregnancy in multiple sclerosis. CDR1 is SGHVS and CDR2 is FNYEAQ in the germline V gene. The CDR3 totals 18 residues. V shed 2 bases and J 0 bases; nucleotides not matched to a gene: 10. Some clones are missing from TCRdb's copy, which holds only in-frame ones; the method was immunoSEQ multiplex PCR. The sample lists roughly 120,000 clones, 92% seen once, with more than 1.5% in the top ten. V and J are TRBV7-6 and TRBJ2-3; 8 bases line up with TRBD2. The source of this sequence is a female donor with multiple sclerosis, enrolled in a pregnancy study. Here the sequenced sample was peripheral blood, taken in the third trimester of pregnancy. The CDR3 bases are TGTGCCAGCAGCTTATCCGTGAGCGGGGGCCTTAGCACAGATACGCAGTATTTT. This translates into CASSLSVSGGLSTDTQYF.